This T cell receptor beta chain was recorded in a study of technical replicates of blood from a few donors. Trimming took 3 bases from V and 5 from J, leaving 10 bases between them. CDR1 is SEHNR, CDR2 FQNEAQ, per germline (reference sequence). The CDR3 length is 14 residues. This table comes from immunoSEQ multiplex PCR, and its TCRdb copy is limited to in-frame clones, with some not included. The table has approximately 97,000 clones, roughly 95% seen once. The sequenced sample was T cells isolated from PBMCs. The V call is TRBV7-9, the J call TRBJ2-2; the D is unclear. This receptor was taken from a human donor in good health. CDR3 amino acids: CASSFGSYTGELFF. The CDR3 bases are TGTGCCAGCAGCTTCGGTTCGTATACCGGGGAGCTGTTTTTT.